This TCR beta chain is drawn from a study of blood T cell dynamics during melanoma immunotherapy. Sequencing was performed with immunoSEQ multiplex PCR; in TCRdb, only in-frame clones are kept and a portion is missing. This sample has some 20,000 clones, with nearly 90% found just once. The CDR3 is made up of 14 amino acids. Germline loops: CDR1 MDHEN, CDR2 SYDVKM. V was pared by 2 bases and J by 2 bases, with 7 bases between. With respect to this clone: The sample has other DNA sequences that encode this CDR3 too.

Noted time point: week 3, after first cycle of checkpoint inhibitor. The sequence was collected from a human donor with melanoma. J is TRBJ1-5 and V is TRBV28, with no clear D. Sample: blood, taken from a patient treated with checkpoint blockade. The CDR3 here is CASSLGWGNQPQHF. CDR3 nucleotide sequence: TGTGCCAGCAGTTTAGGATGGGGCAATCAGCCCCAGCATTTT.